This T cell receptor beta chain derives from a study of blood T cell repertoires in COVID-19. Clones were read by immunoSEQ multiplex PCR, and TCRdb kept only the in-frame ones, dropping some. The sample shows approximately 300,000 clones, approximately 86% of them seen only once. The receptor was isolated from a woman aged 18-30 years who had recovered from COVID-19. The sample comprised PBMCs or T cells enriched from blood (not recorded which).

CDR3 residues: CASSLGVGGRTYEQYF. The CDR3 coding sequence is TGTGCCAGCAGCTTAGGAGTTGGCGGGCGAACCTACGAGCAGTACTTC. The chain carries TRBV11-2 and TRBJ2-7, with D maybe TRBD2 (5 bases). Trimming removed 1 base at V and 2 bases at J, with 15 bases between. This CDR3 is built from 16 residues. In germline, CDR1 is SGHAT, CDR2 FQNNGV.